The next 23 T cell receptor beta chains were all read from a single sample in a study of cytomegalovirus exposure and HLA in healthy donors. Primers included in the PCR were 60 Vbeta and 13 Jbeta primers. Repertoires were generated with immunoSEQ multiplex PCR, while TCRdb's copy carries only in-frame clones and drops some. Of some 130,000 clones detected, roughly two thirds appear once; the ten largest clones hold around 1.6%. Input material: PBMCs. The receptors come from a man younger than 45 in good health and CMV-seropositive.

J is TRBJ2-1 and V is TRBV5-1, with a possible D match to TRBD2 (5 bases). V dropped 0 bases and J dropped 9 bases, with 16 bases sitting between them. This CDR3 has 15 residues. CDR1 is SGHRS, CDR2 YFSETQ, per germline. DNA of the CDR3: TGCGCCAGCAGCTTGGGCGTGTTAGACCGGGGTGAGCAGTTCTTC. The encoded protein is CASSLGVLDRGEQFF.

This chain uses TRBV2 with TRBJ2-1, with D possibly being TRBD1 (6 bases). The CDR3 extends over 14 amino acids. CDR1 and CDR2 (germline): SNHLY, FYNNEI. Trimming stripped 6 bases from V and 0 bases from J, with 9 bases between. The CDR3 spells CASRDRSSYNEQFF. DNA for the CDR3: TGTGCCAGCAGAGACAGGAGCTCCTACAATGAGCAGTTCTTC.

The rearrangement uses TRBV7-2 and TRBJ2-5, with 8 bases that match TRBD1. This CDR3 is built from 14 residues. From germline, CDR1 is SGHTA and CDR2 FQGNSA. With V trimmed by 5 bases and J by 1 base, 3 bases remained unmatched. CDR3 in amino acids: CASSLTGGQETQYF. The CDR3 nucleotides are TGTGCCAGCAGCCTAACAGGGGGCCAAGAGACCCAGTACTTC.

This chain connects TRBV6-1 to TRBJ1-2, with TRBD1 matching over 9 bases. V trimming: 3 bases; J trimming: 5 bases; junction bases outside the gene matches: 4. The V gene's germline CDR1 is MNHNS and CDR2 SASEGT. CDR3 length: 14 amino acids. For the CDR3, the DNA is TGTGCCAGCAGTGAGACGACAGGGGGGTATGGCTACACCTTC. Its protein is CASSETTGGYGYTF.

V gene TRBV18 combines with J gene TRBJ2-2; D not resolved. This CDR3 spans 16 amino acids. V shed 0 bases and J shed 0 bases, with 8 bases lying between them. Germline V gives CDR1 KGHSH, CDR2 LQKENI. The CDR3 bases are TGTGCCAGCTCACCACCCCCCAGTGCGAACACCGGGGAGCTGTTTTTT. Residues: CASSPPPSANTGELFF.

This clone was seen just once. The chain's CDR3 is CAISGREQGGWYEQFF. CDR3 coding DNA: TGTGCCATCAGTGGCCGAGAACAGGGGGGTTGGTATGAGCAGTTCTTC. The gene calls are TRBV10-3 and TRBJ2-1, with 8 bases aligning to TRBD1. V gave up 4 bases and J gave up 8 bases; unmatched junction bases: 13. This CDR3 has 16 residues. The germline V gene encodes CDR1 ENHRY and CDR2 SYGVKD.

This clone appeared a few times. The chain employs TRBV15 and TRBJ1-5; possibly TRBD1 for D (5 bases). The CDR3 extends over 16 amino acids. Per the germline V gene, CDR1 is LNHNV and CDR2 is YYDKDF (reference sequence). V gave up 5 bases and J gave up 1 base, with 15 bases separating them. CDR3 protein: CATSSRGGKSNQPQHF. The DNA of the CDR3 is TGTGCCACCAGCTCAAGGGGAGGGAAGAGCAATCAGCCCCAGCATTTT. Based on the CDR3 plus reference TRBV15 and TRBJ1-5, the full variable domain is DAMVIQNPRYQVTQFGKPVTLSCSQTLNHNVMYWYQQKSSQAPKLLFHYYDKDFNNEADTPDNFQSRRPNTSFCFLDIRSPGLGDTAMYLCATSSRGGKSNQPQHFGDGTRLSIL.

Here the CDR3 DNA reads TGCAGCGTTGAGTCTGGGCTTGAGACCCAGTACTTC. It specifies CSVESGLETQYF. This sequence joins TRBV29-1 and TRBJ2-5; D call uncertain. The V gene's germline CDR1 is SQVTM and CDR2 ANQGSEA. Trimming removed 3 bases from V and 5 bases from J, with 10 bases in between. The length of the CDR3 is 12 residues.

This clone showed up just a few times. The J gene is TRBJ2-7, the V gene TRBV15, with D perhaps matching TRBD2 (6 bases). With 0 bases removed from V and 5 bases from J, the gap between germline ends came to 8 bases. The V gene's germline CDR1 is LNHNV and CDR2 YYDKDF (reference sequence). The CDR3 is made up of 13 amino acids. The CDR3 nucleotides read TGTGCCACCAGCAGAGAAGGAGGGAACGAGCAGTACTTC. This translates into CATSREGGNEQYF.

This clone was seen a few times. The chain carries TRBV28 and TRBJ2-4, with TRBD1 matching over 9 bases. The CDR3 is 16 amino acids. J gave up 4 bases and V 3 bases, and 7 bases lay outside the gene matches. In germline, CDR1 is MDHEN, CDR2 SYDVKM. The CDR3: CASSFLMGTGKNIQYF. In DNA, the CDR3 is TGTGCCAGCAGTTTTCTTATGGGGACAGGGAAAAACATTCAGTACTTC.

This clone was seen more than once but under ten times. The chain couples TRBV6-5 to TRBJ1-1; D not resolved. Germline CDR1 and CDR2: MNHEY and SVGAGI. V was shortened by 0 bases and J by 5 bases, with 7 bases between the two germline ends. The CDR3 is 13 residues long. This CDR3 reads CASSYSRGTEAFF. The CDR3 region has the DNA TGTGCCAGCAGTTACTCGAGAGGTACTGAAGCTTTCTTT.

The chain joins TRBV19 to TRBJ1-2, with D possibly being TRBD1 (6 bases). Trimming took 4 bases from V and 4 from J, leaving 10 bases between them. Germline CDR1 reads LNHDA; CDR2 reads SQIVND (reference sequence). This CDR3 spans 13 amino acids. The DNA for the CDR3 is TGTGCCAGTAGTAGGGACACTTTCTATGGCTACACCTTC. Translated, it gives CASSRDTFYGYTF.

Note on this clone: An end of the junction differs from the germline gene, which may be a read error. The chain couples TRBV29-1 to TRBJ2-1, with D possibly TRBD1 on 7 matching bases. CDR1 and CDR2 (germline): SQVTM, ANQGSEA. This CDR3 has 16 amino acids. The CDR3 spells CNVEDFDRAGYNEQFF. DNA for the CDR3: TGCAACGTTGAAGATTTCGACAGGGCGGGGTACAATGAGCAGTTCTTC.

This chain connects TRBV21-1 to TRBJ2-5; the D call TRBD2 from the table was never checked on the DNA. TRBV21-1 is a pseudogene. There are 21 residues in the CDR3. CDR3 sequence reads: CASSKVRDGGTTPQSSQTQYF. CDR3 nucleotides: TGTGCCAGCAGCAAAGTTCGGGACGGGGGGACTACACCTCAATCCAGCCAGACCCAGTACTTC.

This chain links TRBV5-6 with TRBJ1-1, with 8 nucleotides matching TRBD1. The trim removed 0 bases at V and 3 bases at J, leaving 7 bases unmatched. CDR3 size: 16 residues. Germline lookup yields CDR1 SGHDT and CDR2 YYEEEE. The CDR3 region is CASSLGPRTGHTEAFF. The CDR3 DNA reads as TGTGCCAGCAGCTTGGGCCCCCGGACAGGGCACACTGAAGCTTTCTTT.

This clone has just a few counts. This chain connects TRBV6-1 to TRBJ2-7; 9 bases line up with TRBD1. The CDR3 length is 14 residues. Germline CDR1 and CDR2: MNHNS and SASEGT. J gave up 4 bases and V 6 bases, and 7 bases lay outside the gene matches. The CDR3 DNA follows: TGTGCCAGCAGCCTACAGGGGGCAAGTTACGAGCAGTACTTC. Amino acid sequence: CASSLQGASYEQYF.

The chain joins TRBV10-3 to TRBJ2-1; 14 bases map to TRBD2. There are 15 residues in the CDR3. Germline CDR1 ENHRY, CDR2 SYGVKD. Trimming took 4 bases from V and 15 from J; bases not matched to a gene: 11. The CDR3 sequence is CAISAAGTSGSDAFF. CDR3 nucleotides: TGTGCCATCAGTGCTGCCGGGACTAGCGGGAGCGACGCGTTCTTC.

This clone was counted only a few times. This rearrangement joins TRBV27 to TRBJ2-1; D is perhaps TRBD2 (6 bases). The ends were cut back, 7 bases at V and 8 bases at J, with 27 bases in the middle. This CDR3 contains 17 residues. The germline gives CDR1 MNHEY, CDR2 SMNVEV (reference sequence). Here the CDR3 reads CASMRDSITTLFDEQFF. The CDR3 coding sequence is TGTGCCAGCATGCGGGACTCAATTACAACCCTTTTTGATGAGCAGTTCTTC.

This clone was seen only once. The CDR3 here is CASSADRGGEQYF. The CDR3 coding sequence is TGTGCCAGTAGTGCGGACAGGGGTGGAGAGCAGTACTTC. The chain links TRBV19 to TRBJ2-5; 9 bases match TRBD1. The germline V gene encodes CDR1 LNHDA and CDR2 SQIVND (reference sequence). The CDR3 contains 13 residues. With 5 bases clipped from V and 11 bases from J, the junction kept 9 bases outside the gene matches. The complete variable domain, with remaining parts taken from reference TRBV19 and TRBJ2-5, reads DGGITQSPKYLFRKEGQNVTLSCEQNLNHDAMYWYRQDPGQGLRLIYYSQIVNDFQKGDIAEGYSVSREKKESFPLTVTSAQKNPTAFYLCASSADRGGEQYFGPGTRLLVL.

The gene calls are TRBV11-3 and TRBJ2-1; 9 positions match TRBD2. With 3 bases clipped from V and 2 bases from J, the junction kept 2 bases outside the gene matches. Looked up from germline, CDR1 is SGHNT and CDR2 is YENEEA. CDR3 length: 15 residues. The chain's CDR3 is CASSLGTSPYNEQFF. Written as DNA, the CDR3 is TGTGCCAGCAGCTTGGGGACTAGCCCCTACAATGAGCAGTTCTTC.

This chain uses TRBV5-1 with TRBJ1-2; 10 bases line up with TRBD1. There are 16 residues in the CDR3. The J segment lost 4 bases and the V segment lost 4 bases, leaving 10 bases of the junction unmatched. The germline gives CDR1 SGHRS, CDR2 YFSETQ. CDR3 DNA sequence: TGCGCCAGCAGCCTGGGAGGGACAGGGGTTCGCTATGGCTACACCTTC. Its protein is CASSLGGTGVRYGYTF.

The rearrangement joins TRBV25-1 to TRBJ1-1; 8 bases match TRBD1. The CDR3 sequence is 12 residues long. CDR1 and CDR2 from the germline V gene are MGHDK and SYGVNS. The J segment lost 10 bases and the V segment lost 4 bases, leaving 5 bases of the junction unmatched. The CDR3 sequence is CASSVGQGRAFF. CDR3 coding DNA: TGTGCCAGCAGTGTCGGACAGGGACGAGCTTTCTTT. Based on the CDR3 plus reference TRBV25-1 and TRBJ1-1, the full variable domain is EADIYQTPRYLVIGTGKKITLECSQTMGHDKMYWYQQDPGMELHLIHYSYGVNSTEKGDLSSESTVSRIRTEHFPLTLESARPSHTSQYLCASSVGQGRAFFGQGTRLTVV.

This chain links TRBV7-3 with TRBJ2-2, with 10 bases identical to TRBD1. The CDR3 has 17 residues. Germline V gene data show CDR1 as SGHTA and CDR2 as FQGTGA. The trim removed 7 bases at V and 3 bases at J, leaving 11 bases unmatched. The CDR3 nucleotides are TGTGCCAGCAAAGAAGGGAGGACAGGGGGGGACACCGGGGAGCTGTTTTTT. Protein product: CASKEGRTGGDTGELFF.